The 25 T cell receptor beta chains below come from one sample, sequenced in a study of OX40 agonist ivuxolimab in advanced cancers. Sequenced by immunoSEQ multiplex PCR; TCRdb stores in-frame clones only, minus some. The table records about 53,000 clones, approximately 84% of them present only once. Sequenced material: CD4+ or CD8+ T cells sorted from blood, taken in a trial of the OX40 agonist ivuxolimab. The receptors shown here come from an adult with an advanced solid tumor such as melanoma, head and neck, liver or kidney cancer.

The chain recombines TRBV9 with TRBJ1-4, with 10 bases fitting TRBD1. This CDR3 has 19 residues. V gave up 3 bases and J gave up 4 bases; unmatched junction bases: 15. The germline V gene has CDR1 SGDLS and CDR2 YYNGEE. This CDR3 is CASSARDRGRRGGNEKLFF. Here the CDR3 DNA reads TGTGCCAGCAGCGCCCGGGACAGGGGCCGCCGTGGGGGTAATGAAAAACTGTTTTTT.

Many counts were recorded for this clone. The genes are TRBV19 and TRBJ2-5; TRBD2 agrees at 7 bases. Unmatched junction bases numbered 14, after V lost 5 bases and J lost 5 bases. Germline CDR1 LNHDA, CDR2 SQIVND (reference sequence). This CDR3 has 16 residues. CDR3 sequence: CASSSAGAGESETQYF. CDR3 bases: TGTGCCAGTAGTTCAGCCGGCGCGGGAGAATCGGAGACCCAGTACTTC.

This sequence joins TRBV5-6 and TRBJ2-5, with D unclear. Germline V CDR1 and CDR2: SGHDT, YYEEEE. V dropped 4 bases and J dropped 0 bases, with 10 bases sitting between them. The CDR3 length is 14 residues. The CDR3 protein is CASSRMGYQETQYF. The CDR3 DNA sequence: TGTGCCAGCAGCCGTATGGGATACCAAGAGACCCAGTACTTC.

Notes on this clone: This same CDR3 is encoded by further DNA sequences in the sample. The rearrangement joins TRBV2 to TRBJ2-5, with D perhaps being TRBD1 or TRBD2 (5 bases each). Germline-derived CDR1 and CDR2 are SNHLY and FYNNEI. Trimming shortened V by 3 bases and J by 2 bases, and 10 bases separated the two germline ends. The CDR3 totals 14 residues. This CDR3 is CASSEGTFQETQYF. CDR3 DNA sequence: TGTGCCAGCAGTGAGGGGACGTTTCAAGAGACCCAGTACTTC.

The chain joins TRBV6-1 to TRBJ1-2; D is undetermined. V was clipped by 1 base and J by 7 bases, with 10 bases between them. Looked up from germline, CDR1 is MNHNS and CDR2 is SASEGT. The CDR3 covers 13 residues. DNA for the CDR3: TGTGCCAGCAGTGAAGGGGGAGTCGGTGGCTACACCTTC. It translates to CASSEGGVGGYTF.

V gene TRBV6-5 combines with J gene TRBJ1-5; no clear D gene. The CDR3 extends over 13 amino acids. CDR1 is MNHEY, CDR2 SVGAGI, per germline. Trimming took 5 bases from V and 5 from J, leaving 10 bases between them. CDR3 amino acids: CASSEGFHQPQHF. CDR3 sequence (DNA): TGTGCCAGCAGTGAGGGCTTTCATCAGCCCCAGCATTTT.

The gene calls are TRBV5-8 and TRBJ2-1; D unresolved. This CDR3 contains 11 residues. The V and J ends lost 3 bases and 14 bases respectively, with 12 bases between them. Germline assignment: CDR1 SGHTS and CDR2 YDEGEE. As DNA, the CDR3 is TGTGCCAGCAGCTCCTACCTTGCGAAGTTCTTC. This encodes CASSSYLAKFF.

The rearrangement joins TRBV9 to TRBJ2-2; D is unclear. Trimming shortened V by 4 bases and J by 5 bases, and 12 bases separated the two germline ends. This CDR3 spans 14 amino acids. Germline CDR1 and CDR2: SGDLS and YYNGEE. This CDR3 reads CASSRSNPTGELFF. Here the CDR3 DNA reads TGTGCCAGCAGCCGCTCGAACCCAACCGGGGAGCTGTTTTTT. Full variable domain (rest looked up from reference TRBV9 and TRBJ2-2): DSGVTQTPKHLITATGQRVTLRCSPRSGDLSVYWYQQSLDQGLQFLIQYYNGEERAKGNILERFSAQQFPDLHSELNLSSLELGDSALYFCASSRSNPTGELFFGEGSRLTVL.

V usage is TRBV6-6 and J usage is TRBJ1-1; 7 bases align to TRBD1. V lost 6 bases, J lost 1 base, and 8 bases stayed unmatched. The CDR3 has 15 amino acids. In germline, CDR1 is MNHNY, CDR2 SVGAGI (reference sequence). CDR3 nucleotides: TGTGCCAGCAGGCCTAGGGGGCGCTGGAACACTGAAGCTTTCTTT. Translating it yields CASRPRGRWNTEAFF.

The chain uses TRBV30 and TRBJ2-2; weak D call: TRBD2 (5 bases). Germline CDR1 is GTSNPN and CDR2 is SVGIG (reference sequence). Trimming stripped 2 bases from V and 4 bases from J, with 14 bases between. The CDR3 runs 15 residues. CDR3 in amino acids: CAWSRDVAVTGELFF. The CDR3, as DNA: TGTGCCTGGAGTCGGGATGTCGCGGTCACCGGGGAGCTGTTTTTT.

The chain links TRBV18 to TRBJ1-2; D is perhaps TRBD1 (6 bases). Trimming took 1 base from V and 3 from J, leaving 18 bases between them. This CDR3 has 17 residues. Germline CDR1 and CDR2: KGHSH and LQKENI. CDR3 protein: CASSPRLIRGSDYGYTF. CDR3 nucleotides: TGTGCCAGCTCACCACGCCTTATAAGGGGGAGCGACTATGGCTACACCTTC.

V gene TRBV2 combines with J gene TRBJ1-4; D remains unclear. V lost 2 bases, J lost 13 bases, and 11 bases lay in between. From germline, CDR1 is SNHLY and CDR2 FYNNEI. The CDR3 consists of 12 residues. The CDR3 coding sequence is TGTGCCAGCAGTGAAAAAGCGACCAGACTGTTTTTT. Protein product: CASSEKATRLFF.

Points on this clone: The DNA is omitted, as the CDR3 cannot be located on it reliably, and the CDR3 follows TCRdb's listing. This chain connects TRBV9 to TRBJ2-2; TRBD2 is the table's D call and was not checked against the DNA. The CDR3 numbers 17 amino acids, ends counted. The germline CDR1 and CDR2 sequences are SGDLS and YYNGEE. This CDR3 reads CASSGFGGQPLERELFF.

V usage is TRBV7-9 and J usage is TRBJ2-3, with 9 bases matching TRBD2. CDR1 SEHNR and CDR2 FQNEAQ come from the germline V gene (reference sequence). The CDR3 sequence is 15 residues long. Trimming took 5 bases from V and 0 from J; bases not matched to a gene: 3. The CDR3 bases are TGTGCCAGCAGCCCCACTAGCGGGAGCACAGATACGCAGTATTTT. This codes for CASSPTSGSTDTQYF.

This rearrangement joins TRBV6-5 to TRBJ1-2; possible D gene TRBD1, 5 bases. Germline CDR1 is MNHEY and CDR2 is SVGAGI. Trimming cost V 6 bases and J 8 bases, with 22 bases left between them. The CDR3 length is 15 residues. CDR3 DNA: TGTGCCAGCAGCTGGGCGGCAGGGACCGGCGCCGGCTACACCTTC. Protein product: CASSWAAGTGAGYTF.

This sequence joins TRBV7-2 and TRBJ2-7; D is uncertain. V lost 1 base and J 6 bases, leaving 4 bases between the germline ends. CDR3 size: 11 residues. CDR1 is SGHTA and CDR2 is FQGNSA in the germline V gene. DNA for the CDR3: TGTGCCAGCAGCTTAGACAGCGAGCAGTACTTC. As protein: CASSLDSEQYF.

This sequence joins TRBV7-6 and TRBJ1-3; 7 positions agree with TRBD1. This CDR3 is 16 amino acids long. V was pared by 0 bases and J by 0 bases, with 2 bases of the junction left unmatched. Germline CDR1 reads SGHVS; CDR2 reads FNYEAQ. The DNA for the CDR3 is TGTGCCAGCAGCTTAGCAGGGGGCCCCTCTGGAAACACCATATATTTT. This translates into CASSLAGGPSGNTIYF.

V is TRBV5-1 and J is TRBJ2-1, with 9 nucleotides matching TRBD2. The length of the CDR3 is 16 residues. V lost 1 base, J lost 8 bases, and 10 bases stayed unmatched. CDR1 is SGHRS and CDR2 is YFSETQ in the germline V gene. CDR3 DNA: TGCGCCAGCAGCTTGCAATTAGCGGGAGTAGTCGATGAGCAGTTCTTC. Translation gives CASSLQLAGVVDEQFF.

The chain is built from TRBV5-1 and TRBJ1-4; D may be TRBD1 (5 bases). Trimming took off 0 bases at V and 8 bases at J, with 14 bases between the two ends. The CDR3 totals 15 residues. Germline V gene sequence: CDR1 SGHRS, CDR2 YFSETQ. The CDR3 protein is CASSLDNGGDEKLFF. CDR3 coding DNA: TGCGCCAGCAGCTTGGATAACGGGGGAGACGAAAAACTGTTTTTT. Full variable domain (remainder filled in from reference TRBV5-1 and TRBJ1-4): KAGVTQTPRYLIKTRGQQVTLSCSPISGHRSVSWYQQTPGQGLQFLFEYFSETQRNKGNFPGRFSGRQFSNSRSEMNVSTLELGDSALYLCASSLDNGGDEKLFFGSGTQLSVL.

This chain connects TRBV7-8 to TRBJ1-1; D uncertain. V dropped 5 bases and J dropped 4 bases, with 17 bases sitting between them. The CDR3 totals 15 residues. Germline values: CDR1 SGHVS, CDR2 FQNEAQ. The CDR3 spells CASSLEGPWGTEAFF. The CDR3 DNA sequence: TGTGCCAGCAGCCTCGAGGGCCCCTGGGGCACTGAAGCTTTCTTT.

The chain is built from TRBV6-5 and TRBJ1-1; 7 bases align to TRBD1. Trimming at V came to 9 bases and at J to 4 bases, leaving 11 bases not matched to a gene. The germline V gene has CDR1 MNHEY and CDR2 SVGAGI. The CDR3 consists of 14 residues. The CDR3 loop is CASHFHRGATEAFF. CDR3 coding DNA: TGTGCCAGTCACTTCCACAGGGGAGCCACTGAAGCTTTCTTT.

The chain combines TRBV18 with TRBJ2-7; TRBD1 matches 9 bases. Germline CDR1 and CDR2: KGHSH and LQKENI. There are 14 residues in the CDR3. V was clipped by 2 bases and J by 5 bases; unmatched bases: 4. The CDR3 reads CASSPGTGGNEQYF. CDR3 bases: TGTGCCAGCTCACCAGGCACAGGGGGCAACGAGCAGTACTTC.

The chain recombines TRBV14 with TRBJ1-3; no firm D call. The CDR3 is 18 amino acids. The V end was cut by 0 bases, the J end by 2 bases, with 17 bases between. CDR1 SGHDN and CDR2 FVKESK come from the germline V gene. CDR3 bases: TGTGCCAGCAGCCAAGAACTCCCACTCGCTAACGCTGGAAACACCATATATTTT. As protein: CASSQELPLANAGNTIYF. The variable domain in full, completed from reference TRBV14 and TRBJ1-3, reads EAGVTQFPSHSVIEKGQTVTLRCDPISGHDNLYWYRRVMGKEIKFLLHFVKESKQDESGMPNNRFLAERTGGTYSTLKVQPAELEDSGVYFCASSQELPLANAGNTIYFGEGSWLTVV.

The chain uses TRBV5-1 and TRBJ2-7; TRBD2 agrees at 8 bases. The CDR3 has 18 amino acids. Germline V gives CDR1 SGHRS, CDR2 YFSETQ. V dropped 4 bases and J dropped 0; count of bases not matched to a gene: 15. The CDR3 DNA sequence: TGCGCCAGCAGCCCCCCCAGGGCGGGAGGAACCCTCTCCTACGAGCAGTACTTC. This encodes CASSPPRAGGTLSYEQYF. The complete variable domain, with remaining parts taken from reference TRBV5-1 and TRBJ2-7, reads KAGVTQTPRYLIKTRGQQVTLSCSPISGHRSVSWYQQTPGQGLQFLFEYFSETQRNKGNFPGRFSGRQFSNSRSEMNVSTLELGDSALYLCASSPPRAGGTLSYEQYFGPGTRLTVT.

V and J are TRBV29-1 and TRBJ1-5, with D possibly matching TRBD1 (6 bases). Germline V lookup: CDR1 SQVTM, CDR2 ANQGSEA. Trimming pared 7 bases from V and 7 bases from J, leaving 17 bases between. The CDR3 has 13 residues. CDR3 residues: CSALPAGDQPQHF. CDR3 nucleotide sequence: TGCAGCGCACTCCCGGCAGGGGACCAGCCCCAGCATTTT.